This T cell receptor (beta chain) was identified during a study of blood T cell repertoires in COVID-19. The wider study: Some COVID-19 samples were acute and others convalescent; all came from the United States, Italy and Spain. PBMCs, B-cell-depleted T cells, or T cells provided the cDNA or gDNA that made up the material.

In the authors' workflow: Nucleated cell number was recorded as an estimate derived from reference gene primer amplification. Profiled with immunoSEQ multiplex PCR; TCRdb holds only in-frame clones, not every one. V and J calls and clone size are those listed in that table; D and trimming were worked out from the DNA. The data hold approximately 74,000 clones, with about 89% observed a single time. With V trimmed by 4 bases and J by 6 bases, 9 bases remained unmatched. The CDR3 runs 16 residues. The germline V gene has CDR1 SNHLY and CDR2 FYNNEI. Sequenced sample: peripheral blood. This receptor was identified in a woman in her sixties with acute or convalescent COVID-19. The V gene is TRBV2, the J gene TRBJ1-4; 9 bases map to TRBD1. In DNA, the CDR3 is TGTGCCAGCAGTGGAGTGCATGGGACAGGGCATGAAAAACTGTTTTTT. Encoded protein: CASSGVHGTGHEKLFF.